The following is a T cell receptor (beta chain) sequence with its context. No antigen is known for it. The sort gate was single viable CD3+CD4+CD8-CD45RO+ cells for memory CD4+ T cells. Serostatus was set by detecting CMV pp150, pp28, p38, p52 IgG. Repertoires were generated with immunoSEQ multiplex PCR, while TCRdb's copy carries only in-frame clones and drops some. The sample contains 41,000 or so clones, roughly 77% of which appear only once. These data originate in a study of memory CD4+ T cells and cytomegalovirus serostatus. The V gene lost 6 bases and the J gene lost 0 bases, with 24 bases spanning the gap. Germline V gene lookup returns CDR1 MNHEY and CDR2 SMNVEV (reference sequence). The CDR3 runs to 19 residues. Overall study findings and caveats: The CMV-associated TCR signature appears largely within the CD4+ memory repertoire. CD4+ memory repertoires contained about two fifths of the roughly 160 reported CMV TCRbeta sequences.

Sequencing was performed on memory CD4+ T cells from blood. The clonotype was recovered from an adult in good health and CMV-seronegative. This rearrangement joins TRBV27 to TRBJ2-4; D may match TRBD1 or TRBD2 (5 bases each). CDR3 region: CASSPGTPSTRIAKNIQYF. The CDR3 DNA sequence: TGTGCCAGCAGCCCCGGGACGCCGAGCACCAGAATAGCCAAAAACATTCAGTACTTC.